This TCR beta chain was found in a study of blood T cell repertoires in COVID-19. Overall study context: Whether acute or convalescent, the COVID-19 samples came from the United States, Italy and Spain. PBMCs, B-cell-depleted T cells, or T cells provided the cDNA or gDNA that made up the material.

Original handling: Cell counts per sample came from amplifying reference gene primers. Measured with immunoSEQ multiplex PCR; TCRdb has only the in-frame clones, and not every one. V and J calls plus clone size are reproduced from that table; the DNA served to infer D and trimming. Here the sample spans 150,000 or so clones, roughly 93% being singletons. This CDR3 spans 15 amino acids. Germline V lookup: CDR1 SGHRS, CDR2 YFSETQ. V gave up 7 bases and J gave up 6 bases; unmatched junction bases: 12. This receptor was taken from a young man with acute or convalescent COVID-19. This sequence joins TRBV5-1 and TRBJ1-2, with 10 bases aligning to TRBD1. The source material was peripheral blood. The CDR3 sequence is CASLEGTGTGDGYTF. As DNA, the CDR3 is TGCGCCAGCCTCGAGGGGACCGGGACAGGGGATGGCTACACCTTC.